The rows below give T cell receptor beta chains drawn from one sample of a study of T cell repertoires in cytomegalovirus infection. MiXCR was run by TCRdb on the reads, yielding one entry per CDR3 protein. This sample has 290,000 or so distinct CDR3 sequences, with 25% found just once. Input material: PBMCs. These receptor sequences come from a human donor in good health (CMV status not recorded). Some clones in this sample may be carry-over from other donors' samples. Each CDR3 is given with its conserved first and last residue. A D gene is named only where the DNA matches it firmly. For some rows the clone size is stated as once, few or many, or as a class when expanded; others skip it.

few,TRBJ2-3,.,TRBV4-3,TGCGCCAGCAGCCAACTGCACCAGTACACAGATACGCAGTATTTT,CASSQLHQYTDTQYF
.,TRBJ1-3,.,TRBV6-8,TGTGCCAGCCGCGACAGTTTTTCCTCTGGAAACACCATATATTTT,CASRDSFSSGNTIYF
.,TRBJ2-7,TRBD2,TRBV12-3/TRBV12-4,TGTGCCAGCAGTCAAACCGGGACTAGCGGGAGGGCCGACGAGCAGTACTTC,CASSQTGTSGRADEQYF
many,TRBJ1-2,TRBD1,TRBV7-2,TGTGCCAGCAGCTTATCGGGGACAGGGGGCCTGGCTAACTATGGCTACACCTTC,CASSLSGTGGLANYGYTF
.,TRBJ2-1,TRBD2,TRBV19,TGTGCCAGTAGAGGGGGGACTAGCGGGAGCTCCTACAATGAGCAGTTCTTC,CASRGGTSGSSYNEQFF
.,TRBJ2-5,.,TRBV7-9,TGTGCCAGCAGCAAAATTAGGTACCAAGAGACCCAGTACTTC,CASSKIRYQETQYF
many,TRBJ1-4,.,TRBV11-2,TGTGCCAGCAGCTTATCCCCACTCGAAAAACTGTTTTTT,CASSLSPLEKLFF
few,TRBJ2-7,TRBD2,TRBV6-2/TRBV6-3,TGTGCCAGCAGTTACTCACGGCCCGGGGGGGGGACCTACGAGCAGTACTTC,CASSYSRPGGGTYEQYF
.,TRBJ2-1,TRBD1,TRBV7-2,TGTGCCAGCAGCTGGACAGGGGGCAAACGGTGGAATGAGCAGTTCTTC,CASSWTGGKRWNEQFF
many,TRBJ2-7,TRBD2,TRBV7-2,TGTGCCAGCAGCTCAAGACTAGCGGGAGTTGTTAAGCAGTACTTC,CASSSRLAGVVKQYF
many,TRBJ2-2,.,TRBV7-9,TGTGCCAGCAGCCGCCGGGACGGGATAAACACCGGGGAGCTGTTTTTT,CASSRRDGINTGELFF
few,TRBJ2-7,.,TRBV6-8,TGTGCCAGCAGTGCCGGGACGGGTGTATCCGAGCAGTACTTC,CASSAGTGVSEQYF
many,TRBJ2-7,.,TRBV7-2,TGTGCCAGCAGCCTCGGGACACTTTTGAGGTCCTACGAGCAGTACTTC,CASSLGTLLRSYEQYF
many,TRBJ2-7,TRBD1,TRBV7-2,TGTGCCAGCAGCCCGTCACGGGACAGGGGGATTTTCTACGAGCAGTACTTC,CASSPSRDRGIFYEQYF
many,TRBJ1-2,.,TRBV7-3,TGTGCCAGCAGCTTAACGCAGGGGAATGGCTACACCTTC,CASSLTQGNGYTF
.,TRBJ2-1,TRBD2,TRBV28,TGTGCCAGCAACGGGGGGGGGACTAGCGACAATGAGCAGTTCTTC,CASNGGGTSDNEQFF
many,TRBJ1-2,.,TRBV12-5,TGTGCTAGTGCCCGGGACAAGTATGGCTACACCTTC,CASARDKYGYTF
.,TRBJ2-5,.,TRBV5-6,TGTGCCAGCAGCACCGGACTACCCCAAGAGACCCAGTACTTC,CASSTGLPQETQYF
many,TRBJ2-3,TRBD1,TRBV7-6,TGTGCCAGCAGCCCCCGCCCCGGGACAGGGGTAGGGGATACGCAGTATTTT,CASSPRPGTGVGDTQYF
many,TRBJ2-1,TRBD1,TRBV7-8,TGTGCCAGCGGGACAGGGCTAGATGAGCAGTTCTTC,CASGTGLDEQFF
many,TRBJ2-1,.,TRBV7-9,TGTGCCAGCAGCTCGACAGGGAGGTTCGATGAGCAGTTCTTC,CASSSTGRFDEQFF
many,TRBJ2-7,.,TRBV7-9,TGTGCCAGCAGCTCGGACATCTACGAGCAGTACTTC,CASSSDIYEQYF
once,TRBJ2-7,.,TRBV19,TGTGCCAGTAGTATAGTTGGCGGAACCTACGAGCAGTACTTC,CASSIVGGTYEQYF
.,TRBJ2-3,TRBD2,TRBV5-1,TGCGCCAGCAGCGCGTTAGCGGGAGGCGGCACAGATACGCAGTATTTT,CASSALAGGGTDTQYF
many,TRBJ1-4,.,TRBV28,TGTGCCAGCAGACCGGCCGCAGGTGAAAAACTGTTTTTT,CASRPAAGEKLFF
.,TRBJ2-6,.,TRBV2,TGTGCCAGCAGACACGTTAGAGGACAGCCCGAAAGCGTCCTGACTTTC,CASRHVRGQPESVLTF
.,TRBJ2-3,.,TRBV29-1,TGCAGCGTTGGGGTCGACTCCAGCACAGATACGCAGTATTTT,CSVGVDSSTDTQYF
.,TRBJ1-1,.,TRBV29-1,TGCAGCGTTGCGGGCGTCGTCTACACTGAAGCTTTCTTT,CSVAGVVYTEAFF
.,TRBJ1-5,.,TRBV6-5,TGTGCCAGCAGTTACTCTCGCCAGGGCAGCAATCAGCCCCAGCATTTT,CASSYSRQGSNQPQHF
.,TRBJ2-2,TRBD1,TRBV14,TGTGCCAGCAGCCATGATCTGCCCGGGACAGGGGGCTACACCGGGGAGCTGTTTTTT,CASSHDLPGTGGYTGELFF